The clone carrying this T cell receptor (beta chain) was seen a handful of times. The sample belongs to a study of blood T cells in healthy people across ages. With 1 base removed from V and 4 bases from J, the gap between germline ends came to 15 bases. Germline loops: CDR1 LNHDA, CDR2 SQIVND (reference sequence). The CDR3 is 16 amino acids. Alongside a J-beta primer mix, a sample-barcoded 5' primer served in a second PCR lasting roughly 7 to 11 cycles. TCRdb reprocessed the 5' RACE reads with MiXCR, giving one entry per CDR3 protein. The table shows about 670,000 distinct CDR3 sequences, with over 40% occurring only once.

The chain joins TRBV19 to TRBJ2-3; maybe TRBD2 (5 bases). The TCR was taken from a woman over 75 in good health. Sequencing was done on a sample of blood. CDR3 protein: CASSIGEGFGADTQYF. The DNA of the CDR3 is TGTGCCAGTAGTATAGGTGAGGGATTCGGGGCAGATACGCAGTATTTT.